This T cell receptor beta chain is drawn from a study of blood T cell repertoires in COVID-19. Whole-study context: PBMCs, B-cell-depleted T cells, or T cells provided the cDNA or gDNA that made up the material.

Repertoires were generated with immunoSEQ multiplex PCR, while TCRdb's copy carries only in-frame clones and drops some. The sample consists of tens of thousands of clones, roughly 90% of them appearing once. This TCR came from a human donor with active COVID-19. The donor label of this sample is uncertain. Sequencing was carried out using peripheral blood.

The CDR3 DNA reads as TGTGCCAGTAGTTGGGGAGGGGACACCGGGGAGCTGTTTTTT. The encoded protein is CASSWGGDTGELFF. The chain joins TRBV19 to TRBJ2-2; 7 bases agree with TRBD2. CDR3 size: 14 residues. Germline V gene lookup returns CDR1 LNHDA and CDR2 SQIVND (reference sequence). V was pared by 5 bases and J by 3 bases, with 3 bases of the junction left unmatched.